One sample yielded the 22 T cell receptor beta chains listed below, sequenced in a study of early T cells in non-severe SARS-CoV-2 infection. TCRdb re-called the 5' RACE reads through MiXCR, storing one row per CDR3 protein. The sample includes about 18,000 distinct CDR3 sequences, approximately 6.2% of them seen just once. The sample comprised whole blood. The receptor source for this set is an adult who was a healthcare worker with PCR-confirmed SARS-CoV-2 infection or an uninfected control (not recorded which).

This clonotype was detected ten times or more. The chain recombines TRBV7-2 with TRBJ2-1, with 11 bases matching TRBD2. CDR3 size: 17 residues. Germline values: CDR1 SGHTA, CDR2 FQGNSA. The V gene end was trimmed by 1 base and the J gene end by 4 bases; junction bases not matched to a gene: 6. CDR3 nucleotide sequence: TGTGCCAGCAGCTTAGTGGCTAGCGGGGGGTCGTACAATGAGCAGTTCTTC. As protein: CASSLVASGGSYNEQFF.

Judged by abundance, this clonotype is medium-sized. The CDR3 DNA follows: TGTGCCAGCAGCTTACCAACGGACCATTACAATGAGCAGTTCTTC. Its protein is CASSLPTDHYNEQFF. The rearrangement links TRBV7-9 to TRBJ2-1; D gene uncertain. The length of the CDR3 is 15 residues. V was clipped by 2 bases and J by 4 bases, with 12 bases between them. Per germline, CDR1 SEHNR and CDR2 FQNEAQ (reference sequence).

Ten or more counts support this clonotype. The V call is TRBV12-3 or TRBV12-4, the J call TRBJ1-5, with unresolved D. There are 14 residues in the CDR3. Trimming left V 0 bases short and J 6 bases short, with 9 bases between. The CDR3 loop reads CASSLASNFQPQHF. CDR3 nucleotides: TGTGCCAGCAGTTTAGCGTCGAATTTTCAGCCCCAGCATTTT.

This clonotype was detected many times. The DNA for the CDR3 is TGTGCCAGCAGCCCTAAGGCGCCCGCCGATGACACAGATACGCAGTATTTT. The encoded protein is CASSPKAPADDTDTQYF. The genes are TRBV7-9 and TRBJ2-3; D gene unclear. From germline, CDR1 is SEHNR and CDR2 FQNEAQ (reference sequence). Trimming stripped 5 bases from V and 2 bases from J, with 20 bases between. The CDR3 length is 17 residues.

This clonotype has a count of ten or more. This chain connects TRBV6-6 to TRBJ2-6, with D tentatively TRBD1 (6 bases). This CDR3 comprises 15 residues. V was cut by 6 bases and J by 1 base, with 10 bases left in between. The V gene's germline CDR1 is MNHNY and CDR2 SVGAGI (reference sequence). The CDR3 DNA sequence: TGTGCCAGCAGACCCAGGGGATCTGGGGCCAACGTCCTGACTTTC. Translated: CASRPRGSGANVLTF.

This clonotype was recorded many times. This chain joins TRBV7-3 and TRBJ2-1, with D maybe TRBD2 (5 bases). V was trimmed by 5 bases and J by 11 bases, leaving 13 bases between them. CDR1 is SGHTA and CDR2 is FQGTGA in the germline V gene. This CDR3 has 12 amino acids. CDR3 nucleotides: TGTGCCAGCAGCATAAACCGGGATCAGCAGTTCTTC. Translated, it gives CASSINRDQQFF.

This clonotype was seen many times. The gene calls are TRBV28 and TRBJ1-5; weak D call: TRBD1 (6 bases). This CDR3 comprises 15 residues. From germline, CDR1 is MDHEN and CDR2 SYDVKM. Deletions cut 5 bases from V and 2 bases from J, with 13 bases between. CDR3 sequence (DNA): TGTGCCAGCAGTGTAACAGGGCTGGGCAATCAGCCCCAGCATTTT. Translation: CASSVTGLGNQPQHF.

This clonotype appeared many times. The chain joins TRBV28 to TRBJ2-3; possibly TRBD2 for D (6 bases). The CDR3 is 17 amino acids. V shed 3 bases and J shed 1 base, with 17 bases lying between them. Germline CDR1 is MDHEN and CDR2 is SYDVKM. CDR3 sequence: CASSLSPGAEGTDTQYF. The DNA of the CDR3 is TGTGCCAGCAGTTTGAGCCCGGGAGCAGAGGGCACAGATACGCAGTATTTT.

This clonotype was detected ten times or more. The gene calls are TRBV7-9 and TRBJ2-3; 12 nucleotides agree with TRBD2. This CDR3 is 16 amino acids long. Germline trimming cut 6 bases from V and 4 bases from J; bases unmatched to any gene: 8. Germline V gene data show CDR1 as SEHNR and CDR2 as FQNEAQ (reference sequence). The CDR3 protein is CASRNLAGGRPDTQYF. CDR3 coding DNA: TGTGCCAGCAGGAACCTAGCGGGAGGGCGTCCAGATACGCAGTATTTT. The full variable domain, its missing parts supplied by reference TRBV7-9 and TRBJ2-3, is DTGVSQNPRHKITKRGQNVTFRCDPISEHNRLYWYRQTLGQGPEFLTYFQNEAQLEKSRLLSDRFSAERPKGSFSTLEIQRTEQGDSAMYLCASRNLAGGRPDTQYFGPGTRLTVL.

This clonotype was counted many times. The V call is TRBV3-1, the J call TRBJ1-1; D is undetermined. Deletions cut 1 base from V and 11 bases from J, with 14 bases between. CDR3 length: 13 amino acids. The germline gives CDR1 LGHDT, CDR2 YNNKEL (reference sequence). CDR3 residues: CASSQATYGGAFF. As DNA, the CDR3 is TGTGCCAGCAGCCAAGCGACATACGGTGGGGCTTTCTTT.

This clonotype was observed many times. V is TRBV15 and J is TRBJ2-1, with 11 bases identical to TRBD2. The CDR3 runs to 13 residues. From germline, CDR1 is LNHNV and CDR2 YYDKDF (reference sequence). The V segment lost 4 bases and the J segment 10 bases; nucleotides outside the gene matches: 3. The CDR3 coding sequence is TGTGCCACCAGCAAACTAGCGGGAGTCGAGCAGTTCTTC. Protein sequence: CATSKLAGVEQFF.

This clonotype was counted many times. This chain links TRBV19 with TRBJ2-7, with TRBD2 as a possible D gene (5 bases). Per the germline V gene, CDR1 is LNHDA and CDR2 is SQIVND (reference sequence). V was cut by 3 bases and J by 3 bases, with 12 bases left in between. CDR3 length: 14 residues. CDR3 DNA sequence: TGTGCCAGTAGTATCGCTAGCCCGCTCTACGAGCAGTACTTC. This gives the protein CASSIASPLYEQYF.

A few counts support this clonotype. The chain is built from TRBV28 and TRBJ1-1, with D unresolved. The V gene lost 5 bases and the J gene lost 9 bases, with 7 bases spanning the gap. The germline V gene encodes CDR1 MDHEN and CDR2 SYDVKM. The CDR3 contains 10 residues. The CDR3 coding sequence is TGTGCCAGCAGTGCCCCCAAAGCTTTCTTT. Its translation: CASSAPKAFF. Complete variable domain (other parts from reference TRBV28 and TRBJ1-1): DVKVTQSSRYLVKRTGEKVFLECVQDMDHENMFWYRQDPGLGLRLIYFSYDVKMKEKGDIPEGYSVSREKKERFSLILESASTNQTSMYLCASSAPKAFFGQGTRLTVV.

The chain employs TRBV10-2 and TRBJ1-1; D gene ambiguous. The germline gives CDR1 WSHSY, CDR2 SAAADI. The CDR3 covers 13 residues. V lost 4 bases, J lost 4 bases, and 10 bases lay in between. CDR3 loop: CASSGPTGTEAFF. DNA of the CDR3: TGCGCCAGCAGTGGGCCTACCGGCACTGAAGCTTTCTTT.

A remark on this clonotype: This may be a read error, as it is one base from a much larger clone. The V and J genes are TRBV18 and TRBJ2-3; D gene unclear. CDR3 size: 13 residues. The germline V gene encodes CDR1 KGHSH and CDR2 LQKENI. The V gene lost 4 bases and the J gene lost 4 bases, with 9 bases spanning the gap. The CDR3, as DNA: TGTGCCAGCTCACAAATTGAGGCAGATACGCAGTATTTT. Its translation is CASSQIEADTQYF.

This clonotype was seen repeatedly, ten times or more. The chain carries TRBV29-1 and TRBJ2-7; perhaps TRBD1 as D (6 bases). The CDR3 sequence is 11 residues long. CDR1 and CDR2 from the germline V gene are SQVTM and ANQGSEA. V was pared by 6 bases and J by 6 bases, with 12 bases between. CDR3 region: CSVATGTEQYF. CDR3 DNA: TGCAGCGTCGCTACAGGGACCGAGCAGTACTTC.

The CDR3 nucleotides read TGTGCCAGCAGTTTCTGGGCAGACCGATACAATGAGCAGTTCTTC. Its protein product is CASSFWADRYNEQFF. V is TRBV12-3 or TRBV12-4 and J is TRBJ2-1, with unresolved D. V was trimmed by 3 bases and J by 4 bases, leaving 13 bases between them. The CDR3 loop spans 15 amino acids.

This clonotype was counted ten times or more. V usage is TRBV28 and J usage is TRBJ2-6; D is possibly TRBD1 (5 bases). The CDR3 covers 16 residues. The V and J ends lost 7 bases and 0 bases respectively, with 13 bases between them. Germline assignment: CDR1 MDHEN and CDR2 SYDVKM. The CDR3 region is CASIEGASSGANVLTF. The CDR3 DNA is TGTGCCAGCATAGAAGGGGCGAGCTCTGGGGCCAACGTCCTGACTTTC.

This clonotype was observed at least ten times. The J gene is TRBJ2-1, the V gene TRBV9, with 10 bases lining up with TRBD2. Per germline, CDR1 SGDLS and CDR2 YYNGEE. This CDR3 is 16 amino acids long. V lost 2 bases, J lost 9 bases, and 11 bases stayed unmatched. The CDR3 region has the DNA TGTGCCAGCAGCGTGGCCCCGGGACTAGCGATCCCTGAGCAGTTCTTC. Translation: CASSVAPGLAIPEQFF.

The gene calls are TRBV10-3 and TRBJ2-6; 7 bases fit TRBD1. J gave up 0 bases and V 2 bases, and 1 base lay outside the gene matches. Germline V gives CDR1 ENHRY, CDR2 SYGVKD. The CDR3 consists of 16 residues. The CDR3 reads CAISETGASGANVLTF. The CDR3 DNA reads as TGTGCCATCAGTGAGACAGGGGCCTCTGGGGCCAACGTCCTGACTTTC.

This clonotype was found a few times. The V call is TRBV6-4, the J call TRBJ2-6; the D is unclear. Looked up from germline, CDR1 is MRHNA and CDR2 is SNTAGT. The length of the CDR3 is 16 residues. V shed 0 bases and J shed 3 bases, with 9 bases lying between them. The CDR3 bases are TGTGCCAGCAGTGACTCGCCGGGCGATGGGGCCAACGTCCTGACTTTC. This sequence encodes CASSDSPGDGANVLTF.

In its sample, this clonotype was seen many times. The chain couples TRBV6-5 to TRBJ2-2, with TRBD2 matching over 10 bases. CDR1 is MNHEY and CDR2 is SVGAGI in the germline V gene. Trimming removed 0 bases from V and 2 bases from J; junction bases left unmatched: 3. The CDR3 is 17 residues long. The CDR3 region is CASSYSSGGENTGELFF. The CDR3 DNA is TGTGCCAGCAGTTACTCGAGCGGGGGGGAAAACACCGGGGAGCTGTTTTTT.